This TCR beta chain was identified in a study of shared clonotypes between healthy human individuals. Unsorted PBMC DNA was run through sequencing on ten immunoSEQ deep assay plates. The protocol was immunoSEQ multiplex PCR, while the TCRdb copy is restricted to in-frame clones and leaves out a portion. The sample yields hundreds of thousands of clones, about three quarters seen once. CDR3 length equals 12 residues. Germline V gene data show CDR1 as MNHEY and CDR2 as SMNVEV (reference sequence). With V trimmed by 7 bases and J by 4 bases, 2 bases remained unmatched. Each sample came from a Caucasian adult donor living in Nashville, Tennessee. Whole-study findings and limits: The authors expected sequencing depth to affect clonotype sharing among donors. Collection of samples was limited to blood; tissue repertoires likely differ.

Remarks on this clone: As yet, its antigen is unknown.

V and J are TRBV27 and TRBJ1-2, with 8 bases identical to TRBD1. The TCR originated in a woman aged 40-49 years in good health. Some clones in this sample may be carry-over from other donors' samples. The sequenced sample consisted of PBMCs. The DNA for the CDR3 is TGTGCCAGCAAGACAGGGGCCTATGGCTACACCTTC. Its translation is CASKTGAYGYTF.